This is a list of T cell receptor beta chains from one sample in a study of blood T cell repertoires in COVID-19. The assay was immunoSEQ multiplex PCR, and TCRdb's table has in-frame clones only and misses some. This table holds approximately 310,000 clones, approximately 85% found once. Input material: PBMCs or T cells enriched from blood (not recorded which). The receptors stem from a man younger than 45 who had recovered from COVID-19. The conserved cysteine and the conserved F or W are not part of the CDR3 here. The order of the fields is J gene, V gene, CDR3 protein.

TRBJ1-2,TRBV20-1,SASSWGGQYGYT
TRBJ2-1,TRBV27,ASSFSGAASYNEQF
TRBJ1-5,TRBV2,ASSETSSNQPQH
TRBJ2-5,TRBV7-9,ASSLNGGAVQETQY
TRBJ1-5,TRBV18,ASSPGTGNQPQH
TRBJ2-3,TRBV19,ASSIGPVTQY
TRBJ2-5,TRBV7-2,ASSLVGRGTQY
TRBJ2-3,TRBV27,ASSSPERRGGRGTQY
TRBJ2-1,TRBV7-3,ASSLIPQGSNEQF
TRBJ2-1,TRBV4-2,ASSQDRRTRNEQF
TRBJ1-2,TRBV7-9,ASSNHQGGYYGYT
TRBJ1-2,TRBV6-5,ASSPGTGGYGYT
TRBJ2-1,TRBV4-2,ASSQGEGTSAYNEQF
TRBJ1-1,TRBV30,AWDRRKNTEAF
TRBJ2-1,TRBV4-3,ASSQDPLTRDDEQF
TRBJ2-5,TRBV10-2,ASRIAGSETQY
TRBJ1-5,TRBV7-9,ASSLGEAENQPQH
TRBJ2-1,TRBV7-7,ASSLGGSNEQF
TRBJ2-1,TRBV6-6,ASSYSRVYNEQF
TRBJ1-1,TRBV7-9,ASSSLYRGSTEAF
TRBJ1-2,TRBV2,ASRTGFYGYT
TRBJ1-4,TRBV14,ASSQDRQKLF
TRBJ2-7,TRBV5-4,ASSQAGAYEQY
TRBJ2-7,TRBV30,AAYGGRGEQY
TRBJ1-2,TRBV2,ASSGQGANGYT
TRBJ1-2,TRBV24-1,ATSDPGVEANYGYT
TRBJ1-6,TRBV30,AWMEFGTGFSPLH
TRBJ1-6,TRBV5-1,ASRQDRGFNSPLH
TRBJ2-1,TRBV21-1,ASSKAQSLSYNEQF